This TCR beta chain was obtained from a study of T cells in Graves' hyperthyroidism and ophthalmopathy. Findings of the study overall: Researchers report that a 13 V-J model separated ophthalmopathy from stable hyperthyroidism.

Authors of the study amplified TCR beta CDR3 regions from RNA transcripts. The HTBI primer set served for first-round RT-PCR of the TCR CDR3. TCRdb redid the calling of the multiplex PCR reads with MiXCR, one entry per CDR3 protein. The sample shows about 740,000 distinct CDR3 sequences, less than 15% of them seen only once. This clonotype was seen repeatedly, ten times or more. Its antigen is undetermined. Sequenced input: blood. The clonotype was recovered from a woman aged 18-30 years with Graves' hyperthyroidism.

CDR3 in amino acids: CATSDWNQPQHF. DNA of the CDR3: TGTGCCACCAGTGACTGGAATCAGCCCCAGCATTTT. The genes are TRBV24-1 and TRBJ1-5; D is ambiguous. Deletions cut 4 bases from V and 4 bases from J, with 4 bases between. This CDR3 is 12 amino acids long. Germline V lookup: CDR1 KGHDR, CDR2 SFDVKD.